This T cell receptor beta chain emerged from a study of cytomegalovirus exposure and HLA in healthy donors. Study-level findings and limits: Exclusion applied to some V segments, including TRBV6-2 and TRBV6-3, as they were indistinguishable.

Trimming removed 5 bases at V and 6 bases at J, with 13 bases between. This CDR3 comprises 13 residues. The germline gives CDR1 SGHVS, CDR2 FNYEAQ. With 60 Vbeta and 13 Jbeta primers, the PCR was carried out. Assay: immunoSEQ multiplex PCR; the TCRdb copy retains only in-frame clones and omits some. Here the sample spans more than 150,000 clones, 75% to 90% being singletons. In its sample, this clone was seen a few times. Its antigen is not known. Input material: PBMCs. This receptor was identified in a woman in her 50s in good health and CMV-seropositive. V usage is TRBV7-6 and J usage is TRBJ1-1; TRBD1 might be the D (5 bases). This CDR3 is CASSAGWGAEAFF. CDR3 nucleotide sequence: TGTGCCAGCAGCGCCGGATGGGGGGCTGAAGCTTTCTTT. The full variable domain, with the rest looked up from reference TRBV7-6 and TRBJ1-1, is GAGVSQSPRYKVTKRGQDVALRCDPISGHVSLYWYRQALGQGPEFLTYFNYEAQQDKSGLPNDRFSAERPEGSISTLTIQRTEQRDSAMYRCASSAGWGAEAFFGQGTRLTVV.